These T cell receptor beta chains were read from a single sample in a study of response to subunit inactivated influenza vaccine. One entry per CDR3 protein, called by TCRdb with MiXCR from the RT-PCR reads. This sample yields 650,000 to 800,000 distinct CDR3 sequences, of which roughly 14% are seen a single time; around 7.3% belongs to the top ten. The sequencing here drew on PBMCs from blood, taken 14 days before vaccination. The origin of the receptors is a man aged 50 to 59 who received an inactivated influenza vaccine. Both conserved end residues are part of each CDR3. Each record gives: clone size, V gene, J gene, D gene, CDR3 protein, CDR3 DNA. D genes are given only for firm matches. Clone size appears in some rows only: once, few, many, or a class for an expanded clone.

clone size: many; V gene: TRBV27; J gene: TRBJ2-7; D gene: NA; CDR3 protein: CASSLGSLYEQYF; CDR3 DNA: TGTGCCAGCAGTTTAGGGAGTCTATACGAGCAGTACTTC
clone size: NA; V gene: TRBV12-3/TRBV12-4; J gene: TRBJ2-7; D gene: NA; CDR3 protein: CARGRIGGFYEQYF; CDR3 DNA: TGTGCCCGCGGCCGGATAGGGGGATTCTACGAGCAGTACTTC
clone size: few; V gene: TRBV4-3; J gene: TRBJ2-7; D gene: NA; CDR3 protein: CASSPIKYEQYF; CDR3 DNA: TGCGCCAGCAGCCCCATTAAATACGAGCAGTACTTC
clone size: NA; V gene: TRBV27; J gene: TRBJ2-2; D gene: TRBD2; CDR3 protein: CASSWTLGLAGPPVRTGELFF; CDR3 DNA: TGTGCCAGCAGTTGGACTCTTGGACTAGCGGGACCCCCTGTCAGGACCGGGGAGCTGTTTTTT
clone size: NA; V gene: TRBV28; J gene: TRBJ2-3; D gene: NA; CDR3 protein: CASSFPGPIDTQYF; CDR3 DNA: TGTGCCAGCAGTTTTCCGGGCCCGATAGATACGCAGTATTTT
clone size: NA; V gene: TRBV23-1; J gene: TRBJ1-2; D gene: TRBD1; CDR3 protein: CASSQSQQARGDYGYTF; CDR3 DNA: TGCGCCAGCAGTCAATCTCAACAGGCCAGGGGGGACTATGGCTACACCTTC
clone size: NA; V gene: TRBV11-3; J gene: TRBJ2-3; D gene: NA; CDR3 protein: CASSPGAAGDTQYF; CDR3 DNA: TGTGCCAGCAGTCCGGGGGCGGCAGGGGATACGCAGTATTTT
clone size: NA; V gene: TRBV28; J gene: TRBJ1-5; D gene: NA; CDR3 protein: CASSFGAESNQPQHF; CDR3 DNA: TGTGCCAGCAGTTTTGGGGCGGAGAGCAATCAGCCCCAGCATTTT
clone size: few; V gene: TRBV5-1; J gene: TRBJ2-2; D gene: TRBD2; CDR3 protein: CASSPGTSGSGELFF; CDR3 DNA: TGCGCCAGCAGCCCCGGGACTAGCGGATCCGGGGAGCTGTTTTTT
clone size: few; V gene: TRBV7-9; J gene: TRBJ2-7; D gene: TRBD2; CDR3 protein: CASSHPSGTYEQYF; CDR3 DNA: TGTGCCAGCAGCCATCCTAGCGGAACCTACGAGCAGTACTTC
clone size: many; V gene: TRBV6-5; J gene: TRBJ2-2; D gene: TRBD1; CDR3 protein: CASRPWGTGIAGELFF; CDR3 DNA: TGTGCCAGCAGACCCTGGGGGACAGGGATAGCCGGGGAGCTGTTTTTT
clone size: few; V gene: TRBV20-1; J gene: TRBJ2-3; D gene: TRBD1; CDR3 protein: CSAEAGTGFTDTQYF; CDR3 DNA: TGCAGTGCGGAAGCCGGGACAGGGTTTACAGATACGCAGTATTTT
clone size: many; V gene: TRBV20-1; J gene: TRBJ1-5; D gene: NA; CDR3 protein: CSASNDYNQPQHF; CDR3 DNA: TGCAGTGCTAGTAATGATTACAATCAGCCCCAGCATTTT
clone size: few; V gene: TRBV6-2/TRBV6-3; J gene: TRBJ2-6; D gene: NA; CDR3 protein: CASSTSNSGANVLTF; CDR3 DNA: TGTGCCAGCAGTACATCTAACTCTGGGGCCAACGTCCTGACTTTC
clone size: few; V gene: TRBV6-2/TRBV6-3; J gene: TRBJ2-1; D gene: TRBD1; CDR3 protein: CASSYWDRGNEQFF; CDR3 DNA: TGTGCCAGCAGTTACTGGGACAGGGGAAATGAGCAGTTCTTC
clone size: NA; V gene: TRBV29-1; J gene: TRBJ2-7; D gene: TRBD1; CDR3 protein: CSVDPGQGGLEQYF; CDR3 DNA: TGCAGCGTTGACCCCGGACAGGGGGGGCTCGAGCAGTACTTC
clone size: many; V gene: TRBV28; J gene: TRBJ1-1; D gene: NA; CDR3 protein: CATRLGQRNTEAFF; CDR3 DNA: TGTGCCACGAGGCTTGGACAAAGGAACACTGAAGCTTTCTTT
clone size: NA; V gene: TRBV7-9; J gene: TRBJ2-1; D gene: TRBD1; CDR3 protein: CASSPLNRGVINEQFF; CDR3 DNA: TGTGCCAGCAGCCCCTTAAACAGGGGAGTCATCAATGAGCAGTTCTTC
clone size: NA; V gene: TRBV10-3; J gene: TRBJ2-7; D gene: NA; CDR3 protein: CAISVGGYEQYF; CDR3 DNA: TGTGCCATCAGTGTAGGGGGGTACGAGCAGTACTTC
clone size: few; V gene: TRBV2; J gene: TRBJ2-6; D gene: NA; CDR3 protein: CASSDSGANVLTF; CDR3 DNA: TGTGCCAGCTCGGATTCTGGGGCCAACGTCCTGACTTTC
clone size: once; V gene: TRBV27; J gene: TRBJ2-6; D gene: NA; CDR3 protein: CASSGVSGANVLTF; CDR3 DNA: TGTGCCAGCTCCGGGGTCTCTGGGGCCAACGTCCTGACTTTC
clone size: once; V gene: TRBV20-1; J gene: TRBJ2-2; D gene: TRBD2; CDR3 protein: CSAAGLAGIDTGELFF; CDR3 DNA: TGCAGTGCCGCGGGGCTAGCGGGGATCGACACCGGGGAGCTGTTTTTT
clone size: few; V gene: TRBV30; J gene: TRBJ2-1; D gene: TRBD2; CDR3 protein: CAWSVIVGTSGTYNEQFF; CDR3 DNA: TGTGCCTGGAGTGTTATAGTCGGGACTAGCGGGACCTACAATGAGCAGTTCTTC
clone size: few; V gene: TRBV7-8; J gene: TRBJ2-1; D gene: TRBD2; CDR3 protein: CASSHSAGGSHEQFF; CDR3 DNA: TGTGCCAGCAGCCACTCCGCGGGAGGGAGCCATGAGCAGTTCTTC
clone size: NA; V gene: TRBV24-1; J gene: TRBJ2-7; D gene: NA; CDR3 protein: CATSDLEIGEQYF; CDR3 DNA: TGTGCCACCAGTGATTTAGAAATCGGCGAGCAGTACTTC
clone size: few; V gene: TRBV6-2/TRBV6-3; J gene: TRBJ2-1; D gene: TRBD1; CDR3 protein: CASRQGAGNEQFF; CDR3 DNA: TGTGCCAGCAGACAGGGGGCTGGAAATGAGCAGTTCTTC
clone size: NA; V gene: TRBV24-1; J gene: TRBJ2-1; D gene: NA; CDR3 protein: CATSGTDNEQFF; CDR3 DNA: TGTGCCACCAGTGGTACAGACAATGAGCAGTTCTTC
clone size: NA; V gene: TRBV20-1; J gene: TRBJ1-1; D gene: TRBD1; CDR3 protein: CSASGQAKANTEAFF; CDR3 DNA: TGCAGTGCGAGTGGACAGGCGAAGGCTAACACTGAAGCTTTCTTT
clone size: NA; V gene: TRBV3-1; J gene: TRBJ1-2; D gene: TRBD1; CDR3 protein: CASSQGGQARTYGYTF; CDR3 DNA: TGTGCCAGCAGCCAAGGAGGACAGGCGAGAACCTATGGCTACACCTTC
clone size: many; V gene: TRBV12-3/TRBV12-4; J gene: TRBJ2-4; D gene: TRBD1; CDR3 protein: CASSVNRGPKNIQYF; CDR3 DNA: TGTGCCAGCAGCGTAAACAGGGGTCCCAAAAACATTCAGTACTTC
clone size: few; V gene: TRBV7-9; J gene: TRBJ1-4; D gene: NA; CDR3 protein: CASSLGSGDEKLFF; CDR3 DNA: TGTGCCAGCAGCCTCGGATCGGGTGATGAAAAACTGTTTTTT
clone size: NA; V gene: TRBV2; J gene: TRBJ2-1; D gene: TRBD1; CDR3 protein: CASKSQPDRGLDEQFF; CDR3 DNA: TGTGCCAGCAAATCCCAACCGGACAGGGGGTTGGATGAGCAGTTCTTC
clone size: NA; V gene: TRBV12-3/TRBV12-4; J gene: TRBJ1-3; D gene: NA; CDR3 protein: CASSPGHSSGNTISF; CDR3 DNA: TGTGCCAGCAGCCCGGGACACAGCTCTGGAAACACCATATCTTTT
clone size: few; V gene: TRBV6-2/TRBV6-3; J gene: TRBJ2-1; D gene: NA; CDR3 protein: CASEFRGMQSSYNEQFF; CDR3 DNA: TGTGCCAGCGAGTTTAGAGGGATGCAGAGCTCCTACAATGAGCAGTTCTTC
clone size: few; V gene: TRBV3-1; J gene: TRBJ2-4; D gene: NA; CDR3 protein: CASSHADRAYIQYF; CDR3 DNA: TGTGCCAGCAGCCACGCGGACAGAGCGTACATTCAGTACTTC
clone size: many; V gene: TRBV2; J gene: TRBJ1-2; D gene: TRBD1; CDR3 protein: CASSERRTGSPQGYTF; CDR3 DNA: TGTGCCAGCAGTGAACGTAGGACAGGCTCCCCTCAAGGCTACACCTTC
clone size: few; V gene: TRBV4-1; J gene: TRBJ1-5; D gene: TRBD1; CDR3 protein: CASSSDRDFNQPQHF; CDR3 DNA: TGCGCCAGCAGCTCGGACAGGGACTTCAATCAGCCCCAGCATTTT
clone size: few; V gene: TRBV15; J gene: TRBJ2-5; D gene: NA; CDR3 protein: CATSRVAGFKETQYF; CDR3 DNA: TGTGCCACCAGCAGGGTGGCGGGGTTTAAAGAGACCCAGTACTTC
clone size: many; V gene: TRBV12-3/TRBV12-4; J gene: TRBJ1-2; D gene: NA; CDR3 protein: CASTSPGHPARGYTF; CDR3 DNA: TGTGCCAGCACCTCCCCTGGACACCCGGCCCGGGGCTACACCTTC
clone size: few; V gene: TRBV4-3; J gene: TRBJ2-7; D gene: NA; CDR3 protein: CASSQEKGRYEQYF; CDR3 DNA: TGCGCCAGCAGCCAAGAGAAGGGACGCTACGAGCAGTACTTC
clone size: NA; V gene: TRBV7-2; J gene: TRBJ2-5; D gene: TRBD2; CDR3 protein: CASSFYSGAEGTQYF; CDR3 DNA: TGTGCCAGCAGCTTCTATAGCGGGGCTGAGGGGACCCAGTACTTC
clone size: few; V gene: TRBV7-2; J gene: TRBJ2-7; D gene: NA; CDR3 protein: CASSLGQIVLNEQYF; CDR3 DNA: TGTGCCAGCAGCTTAGGACAGATAGTACTCAACGAGCAGTACTTC
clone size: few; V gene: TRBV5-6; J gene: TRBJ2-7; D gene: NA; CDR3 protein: CASSHGRPSVEQYF; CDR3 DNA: TGTGCCAGCAGCCACGGACGGCCATCGGTCGAGCAGTACTTC
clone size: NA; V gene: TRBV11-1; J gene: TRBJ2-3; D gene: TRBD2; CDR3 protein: CASSLNGIAAGGETDTQYF; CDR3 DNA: TGTGCCAGCAGCTTAAATGGTATCGCTGCGGGGGGGGAAACCGATACGCAGTATTTT
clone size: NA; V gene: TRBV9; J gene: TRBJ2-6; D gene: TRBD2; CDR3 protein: CASSVGSGRPLLSGANVLTF; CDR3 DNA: TGTGCCAGCAGCGTAGGTAGCGGGAGGCCCCTTTTATCTGGGGCCAACGTCCTGACTTTC
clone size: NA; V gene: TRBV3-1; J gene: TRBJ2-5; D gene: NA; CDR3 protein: CASSQDYRDYQETQYF; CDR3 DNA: TGTGCCAGCAGCCAAGACTACCGGGACTACCAAGAGACCCAGTACTTC
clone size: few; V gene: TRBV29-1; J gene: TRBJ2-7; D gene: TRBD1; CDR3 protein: CSVESDRGGEQYF; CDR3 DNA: TGCAGCGTTGAAAGTGACAGGGGGGGTGAGCAGTACTTC
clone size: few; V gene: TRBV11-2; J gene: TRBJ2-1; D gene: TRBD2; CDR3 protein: CASSSLGLAGGRVAYNEQFF; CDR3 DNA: TGTGCCAGCAGCTCCCTTGGACTAGCGGGGGGGCGCGTGGCCTACAATGAGCAGTTCTTC
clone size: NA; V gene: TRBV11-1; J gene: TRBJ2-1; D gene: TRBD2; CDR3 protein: CASSFPSGGTISYNEQFF; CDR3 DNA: TGTGCCAGCAGCTTTCCTAGCGGGGGGACTATCTCCTACAATGAGCAGTTCTTC
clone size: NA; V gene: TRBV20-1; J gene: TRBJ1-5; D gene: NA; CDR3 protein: CSARVEDKANQPQHF; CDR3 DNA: TGCAGTGCTAGAGTAGAAGACAAGGCGAATCAGCCCCAGCATTTT
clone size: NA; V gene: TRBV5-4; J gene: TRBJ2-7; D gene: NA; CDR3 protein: CASSFIGALEQYF; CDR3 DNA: TGTGCCAGCAGCTTTATCGGTGCCTTGGAGCAGTACTTC
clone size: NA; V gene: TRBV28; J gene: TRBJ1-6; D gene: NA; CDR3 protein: CASRIYRESYNSPLHF; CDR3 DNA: TGTGCCAGCAGGATATACAGGGAATCCTATAATTCACCCCTCCACTTT
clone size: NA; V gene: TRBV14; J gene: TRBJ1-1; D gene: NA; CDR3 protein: CASSHLLGGREAFF; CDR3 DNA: TGTGCCAGCAGCCACCTACTTGGAGGACGCGAAGCTTTCTTT
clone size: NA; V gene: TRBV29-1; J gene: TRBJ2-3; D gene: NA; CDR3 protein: CSVRQGGSDTQYF; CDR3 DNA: TGCAGCGTTCGACAGGGAGGGTCAGATACGCAGTATTTT